This TCR beta chain comes out of a study of a mutant IDH1 vaccine in newly diagnosed glioma. Study at large: Patients had eight vaccinations, in weeks 1, 3, 5, 7, 11, 15, 19 and 23.

The assay was immunoSEQ multiplex PCR, and TCRdb's table has in-frame clones only and misses some. Found here are roughly 29,000 clones, around 80% of them singletons; the top ten hold around 8%. CDR3 size: 13 residues. V was pared by 8 bases and J by 4 bases, with 14 bases between. Germline values: CDR1 MNHNS, CDR2 SASEGT. This clone was counted a single time. Its cognate antigen is unknown. Time point here: week 23, last vaccination. Every vaccine dose comprised 300 ug of mutant IDH1 20-mer peptide plus topical imiquimod. This rearrangement joins TRBV6-1 to TRBJ1-2, with D possibly being TRBD1 (6 bases). The source is a woman aged 18-29 years with glioma. Sequences were derived from PBMCs, sampled from a glioma patient whose treatment included an IDH1 peptide vaccine. CDR3 residues: CASGAGQTYGYTF. In DNA, the CDR3 is TGTGCCAGCGGGGCCGGACAGACCTATGGCTACACCTTC.